This TCR beta chain originates from a study of human T cells and chemical hapten exposure. Study overall: Largely, small differences in pooled library volume made per-sample TCR yields vary.

This clonotype was seen only a few times. The antigen is unknown. This CDR3 has 16 amino acids. The germline V gene has CDR1 SGHAT and CDR2 FQNNGV. V trimming: 2 bases; J trimming: 4 bases; junction bases outside the gene matches: 7. Unseparated into fractions, whole blood served as the source from which total RNA was extracted. Individual cDNA molecules each carried unique molecular identifiers attached by the library. As handled by the study authors: Sample TCR totals centred on a median of around 96,000, ranging 23,224 to 690,600. Each CDR3 protein gets one entry after TCRdb re-called the reads with MiXCR. What appears here as the V and J calls and clone size reflects TCRdb's work, not the paper's. The sample comprises 95,000 to 150,000 distinct CDR3 sequences, roughly 8.5% of which are singletons, and over 1.1% rests with the top ten. Overall study findings and caveats: TCRs exceeding a frequency of 1 in 1000 stayed unchanged under DPC sensitization.

The chain combines TRBV11-2 with TRBJ2-1; 8 positions agree with TRBD1. The sequenced sample consisted of whole blood. This receptor was taken from a human donor in good health. Some clones in this sample may be carry-over from other donors' samples. This CDR3 reads CASSLSQGAFYNEQFF. The CDR3 DNA is TGTGCCAGCAGCTTATCGCAGGGGGCGTTTTACAATGAGCAGTTCTTC.